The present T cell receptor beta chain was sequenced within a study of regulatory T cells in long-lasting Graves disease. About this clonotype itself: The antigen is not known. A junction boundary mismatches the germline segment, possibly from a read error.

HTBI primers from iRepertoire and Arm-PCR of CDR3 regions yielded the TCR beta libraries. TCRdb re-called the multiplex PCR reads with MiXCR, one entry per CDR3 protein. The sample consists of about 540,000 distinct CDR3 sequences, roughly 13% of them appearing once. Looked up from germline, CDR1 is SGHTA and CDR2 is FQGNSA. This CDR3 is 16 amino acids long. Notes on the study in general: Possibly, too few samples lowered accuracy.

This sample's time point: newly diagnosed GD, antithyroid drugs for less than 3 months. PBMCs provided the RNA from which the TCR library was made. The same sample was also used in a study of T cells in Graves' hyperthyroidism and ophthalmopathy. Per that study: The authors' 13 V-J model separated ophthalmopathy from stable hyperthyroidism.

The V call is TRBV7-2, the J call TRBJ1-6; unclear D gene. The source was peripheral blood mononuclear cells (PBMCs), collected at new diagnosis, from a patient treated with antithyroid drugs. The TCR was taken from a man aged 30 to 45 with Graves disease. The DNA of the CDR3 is TGCGCCAGCAGCCAAGCACTCCGCTCCTATAATTCACCCCTCCACTTT. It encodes CASSQALRSYNSPLHF. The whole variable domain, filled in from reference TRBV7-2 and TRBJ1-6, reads GAGVSQSPSNKVTEKGKDVELRCDPISGHTALYWYRQSLGQGLEFLIYFQGNSAPDKSGLPSDRFSAERTGGSVSTLTIQRTQQEDSAVYLCASSQALRSYNSPLHFGNGTRLTVT.